The next 22 T cell receptor beta chains were all read from a single sample in a study of blood T cell repertoires in COVID-19. The repertoire was sequenced with immunoSEQ multiplex PCR; TCRdb's copy has only in-frame clones and lacks some. The sample holds tens of thousands of clones; 65% to 90% are singletons and the top ten take 5.5% to 8%. The specimen sequenced was peripheral blood. The receptors come from a man aged 25 to 45 with COVID-19, enrolled during active disease.

V and J are TRBV9 and TRBJ2-1; 14 bases match TRBD2. CDR1 is SGDLS, CDR2 YYNGEE, per germline. V dropped 6 bases and J dropped 6; count of bases not matched to a gene: 2. CDR3 length equals 14 residues. This CDR3 reads CASTGTSGSNEQFF. The CDR3 nucleotides are TGTGCCAGCACCGGGACTAGCGGGAGCAATGAGCAGTTCTTC. Supplemented by reference TRBV9 and TRBJ2-1, the full variable domain reads DSGVTQTPKHLITATGQRVTLRCSPRSGDLSVYWYQQSLDQGLQFLIQYYNGEERAKGNILERFSAQQFPDLHSELNLSSLELGDSALYFCASTGTSGSNEQFFGPGTRLTVL.

The CDR3 protein is CASSSGTSGLYISYEQYF. CDR3 coding DNA: TGTGCCAGCAGCTCCGGGACTAGCGGGCTATATATCTCCTACGAGCAGTACTTC. This chain links TRBV12-1 with TRBJ2-7; the table assigns TRBD2, which was not confirmed against the DNA. TRBV12-1 constitutes a pseudogene. The CDR3 is made up of 18 amino acids.

The chain uses TRBV27 and TRBJ2-1; D remains ambiguous. The length of the CDR3 is 13 residues. Deletions cut 0 bases from V and 7 bases from J, with 7 bases between. Germline CDR1 and CDR2: MNHEY and SMNVEV (reference sequence). Here the CDR3 DNA reads TGTGCCAGCAGTTTATCTCTACTAAATGAGCAGTTCTTC. Translated: CASSLSLLNEQFF.

The V and J genes are TRBV6-5 and TRBJ2-2, with 7 bases matching TRBD2. Looked up from germline, CDR1 is MNHEY and CDR2 is SVGAGI. Losses at the gene ends were 6 bases for V and 4 bases for J; bases not matched to a gene: 8. The CDR3 is made up of 15 amino acids. Written as DNA, the CDR3 is TGTGCCAGCAGCCCCTGGGGGGAGGGCACCGGGGAGCTGTTTTTT. It translates to CASSPWGEGTGELFF.

The chain joins TRBV19 to TRBJ2-7; 11 bases are a match to TRBD2. Losses at the gene ends were 5 bases for V and 3 bases for J; bases not matched to a gene: 6. The CDR3 has 15 residues. Germline assignment: CDR1 LNHDA and CDR2 SQIVND (reference sequence). Here the CDR3 reads CASSVTSGDVYEQYF. For the CDR3, the DNA is TGTGCCAGTAGTGTGACTAGCGGGGATGTCTACGAGCAGTACTTC.

V and J are TRBV2 and TRBJ1-1, with unresolved D. The V end lost 3 bases, the J end lost 1 base, and 6 bases lay between the germline ends. Germline-derived CDR1 and CDR2 are SNHLY and FYNNEI. The CDR3 sequence is 13 residues long. The CDR3 nucleotides read TGTGCCAGCAGTGAGAACAAGAACACTGAAGCTTTCTTT. Translating it yields CASSENKNTEAFF.

As for this clone: The CDR3 carries no conserved terminal phenylalanine or tryptophan, so it likely arises from a read error. No DNA is shown, since the ends of the CDR3 on it are uncertain; the CDR3 is the one TCRdb lists. The chain employs TRBV2 and TRBJ1-4; TRBD1, the D gene given by the table, was not confirmed from the DNA. A total of 12 residues make up the CDR3, ends included. The germline V gene has CDR1 SNHLY and CDR2 FYNNEI. This CDR3 reads CASSEARQGGRL.

CDR3 in DNA: TGTGCCAGCAGTGAGGGCTATACGCAGTATTTT. Its translation: CASSEGYTQYF. The V call is TRBV6-1, the J call TRBJ2-3; no firm D call. Trimming took off 3 bases at V and 7 bases at J, with 5 bases between the two ends. Germline loops: CDR1 MNHNS, CDR2 SASEGT. This CDR3 contains 11 residues.

This clone was recorded once. The chain carries TRBV28 and TRBJ1-1; D gene uncertain. Germline lookup yields CDR1 MDHEN and CDR2 SYDVKM. The CDR3 contains 14 residues. Trimming removed 6 bases at V and 0 bases at J, with 11 bases between. The CDR3 DNA is TGTGCCAGCAGGTCAGTCTCCTTGAACACTGAAGCTTTCTTT. Encoded protein: CASRSVSLNTEAFF.

This clone was detected a few times. The V gene is TRBV7-6, the J gene TRBJ1-5; D might be TRBD1 (5 bases). Germline V gene data show CDR1 as SGHVS and CDR2 as FNYEAQ. V dropped 6 bases and J dropped 7 bases, with 22 bases sitting between them. This CDR3 comprises 16 residues. DNA for the CDR3: TGTGCCAGCAGTCCAAGCGGGGGAATAAGAGGCCAGCCCCAGCATTTT. The encoded protein is CASSPSGGIRGQPQHF. The entire variable domain, with the rest obtained from reference TRBV7-6 and TRBJ1-5, is as follows: GAGVSQSPRYKVTKRGQDVALRCDPISGHVSLYWYRQALGQGPEFLTYFNYEAQQDKSGLPNDRFSAERPEGSISTLTIQRTEQRDSAMYRCASSPSGGIRGQPQHFGDGTRLSIL.

The gene calls are TRBV27 and TRBJ2-5; D is uncertain. The CDR3 is made up of 15 amino acids. Trimming shortened V by 0 bases and J by 1 base, and 9 bases separated the two germline ends. CDR1 MNHEY and CDR2 SMNVEV come from the germline V gene (reference sequence). CDR3 region: CASSLSDSLQETQYF. CDR3 sequence (DNA): TGTGCCAGCAGTTTATCAGACTCCCTCCAAGAGACCCAGTACTTC.

Only a few counts were recorded for this clone. The gene calls are TRBV6-6 and TRBJ1-1, with D maybe TRBD1 (5 bases). The length of the CDR3 is 13 residues. Trimming cost V 5 bases and J 2 bases, with 9 bases left between them. In germline, CDR1 is MNHNY, CDR2 SVGAGI (reference sequence). The CDR3 sequence: CASSATGNTEAFF. The CDR3, as DNA: TGTGCCAGCAGTGCTACAGGTAACACTGAAGCTTTCTTT.

The chain joins TRBV5-6 to TRBJ2-1, with a weak D call TRBD2 (5 bases). Germline lookup yields CDR1 SGHDT and CDR2 YYEEEE. The length of the CDR3 is 14 residues. V was shortened by 0 bases and J by 7 bases, with 11 bases between the two germline ends. The DNA of the CDR3 is TGTGCCAGCAGCTTGGCCGGAGGTGGAAATGAGCAGTTCTTC. It encodes CASSLAGGGNEQFF.

This clone was observed a single time. The chain joins TRBV5-6 to TRBJ2-6, with no clear D. Trimming pared 1 base from V and 3 bases from J, leaving 8 bases between. Germline CDR1 and CDR2: SGHDT and YYEEEE. The CDR3 is made up of 15 amino acids. CDR3 residues: CASSLFEFGANVLTF. The CDR3 nucleotides read TGTGCCAGCAGCTTGTTTGAGTTTGGGGCCAACGTCCTGACTTTC.

V gene TRBV5-6 combines with J gene TRBJ2-7; 8 positions agree with TRBD2. Losses at the gene ends were 6 bases for V and 7 bases for J; bases not matched to a gene: 12. The CDR3 has 14 amino acids. Germline values: CDR1 SGHDT, CDR2 YYEEEE. The DNA for the CDR3 is TGTGCCAGCAAACGGAGCGGGAGCTCGGGGGAGCAGTACTTC. Translated: CASKRSGSSGEQYF.

The chain combines TRBV27 with TRBJ1-1, with 9 positions matching TRBD1. V was clipped by 5 bases and J by 5 bases; unmatched bases: 12. This CDR3 is built from 16 residues. The germline gives CDR1 MNHEY, CDR2 SMNVEV (reference sequence). The CDR3 bases are TGTGCCAGCAGTGGCTCGGACAGGGGCAGGGTGACTGAAGCTTTCTTT. Amino acids: CASSGSDRGRVTEAFF.

The V gene is TRBV6-2 or TRBV6-3, the J gene TRBJ2-7, with 8 bases identical to TRBD1. The trim removed 4 bases at V and 5 bases at J, leaving 7 bases unmatched. CDR3 length: 14 residues. Germline values: CDR1 MNHEY, CDR2 SVGEGT. The CDR3 loop is CASSSLGQADEQYF. Written as DNA, the CDR3 is TGTGCCAGCAGTTCCTTGGGACAGGCAGACGAGCAGTACTTC.

This clone was counted once. This sequence joins TRBV27 and TRBJ2-1; 11 positions match TRBD2. The CDR3 totals 14 residues. Germline CDR1 and CDR2: MNHEY and SMNVEV (reference sequence). With 2 bases clipped from V and 10 bases from J, the junction kept 4 bases outside the gene matches. The CDR3 sequence is CASSLGTSGREQFF. The CDR3 region has the DNA TGTGCCAGCAGTTTAGGGACTAGCGGCCGGGAGCAGTTCTTC.

The rearrangement links TRBV6-4 to TRBJ1-3; 7 positions agree with TRBD1. Germline loops: CDR1 MRHNA, CDR2 SNTAGT. The V segment lost 0 bases and the J segment 4 bases; nucleotides outside the gene matches: 0. This CDR3 contains 14 residues. The CDR3 nucleotides read TGTGCCAGCAGTGACTCGACAGGGGGAAACACCATATATTTT. As protein: CASSDSTGGNTIYF.

J is TRBJ2-1 and V is TRBV19, with TRBD2 matching over 10 bases. Germline lookup yields CDR1 LNHDA and CDR2 SQIVND (reference sequence). The CDR3 runs to 19 residues. V gave up 2 bases and J gave up 5 bases; unmatched junction bases: 15. CDR3 in DNA: TGTGCCAGTAGTATAAGGCTAGCGGGAGCTGGGGTCGACCACAATGAGCAGTTCTTC. Protein product: CASSIRLAGAGVDHNEQFF.

The chain combines TRBV19 with TRBJ1-1; D call uncertain. The CDR3 runs 15 residues. Germline V gene lookup returns CDR1 LNHDA and CDR2 SQIVND (reference sequence). Trimming shortened V by 6 bases and J by 0 bases, and 14 bases separated the two germline ends. Written as DNA, the CDR3 is TGTGCCAGTAGGTGGGGAGGGAGGATGAACACTGAAGCTTTCTTT. Amino acids: CASRWGGRMNTEAFF.

V usage is TRBV4-1 and J usage is TRBJ2-5; tentatively, D is TRBD2 (5 bases). Germline values: CDR1 MGHRA, CDR2 YSYEKL. This CDR3 comprises 14 residues. Deletions cut 2 bases from V and 7 bases from J, with 14 bases between. The CDR3 protein is CASSQRVAAGTQYF. As DNA, the CDR3 is TGCGCCAGCAGCCAAAGGGTTGCGGCGGGGACCCAGTACTTC.